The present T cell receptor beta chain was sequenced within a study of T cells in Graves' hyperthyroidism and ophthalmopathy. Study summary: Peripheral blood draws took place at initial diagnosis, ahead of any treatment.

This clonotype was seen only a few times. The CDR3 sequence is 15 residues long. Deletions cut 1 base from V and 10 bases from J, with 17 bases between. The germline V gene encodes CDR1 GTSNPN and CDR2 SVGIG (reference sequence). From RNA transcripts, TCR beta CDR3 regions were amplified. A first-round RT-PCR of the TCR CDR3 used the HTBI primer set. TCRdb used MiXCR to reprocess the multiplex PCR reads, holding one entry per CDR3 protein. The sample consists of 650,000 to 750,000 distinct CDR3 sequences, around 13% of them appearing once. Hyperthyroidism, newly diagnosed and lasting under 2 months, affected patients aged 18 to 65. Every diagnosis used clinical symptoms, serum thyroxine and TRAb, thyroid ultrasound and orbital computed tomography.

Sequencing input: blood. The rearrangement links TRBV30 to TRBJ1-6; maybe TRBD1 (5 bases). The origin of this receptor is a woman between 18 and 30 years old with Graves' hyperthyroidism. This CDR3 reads CAWSGREIVWSPLHF. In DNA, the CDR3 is TGTGCCTGGAGTGGCAGGGAGATAGTTTGGTCACCCCTCCACTTT. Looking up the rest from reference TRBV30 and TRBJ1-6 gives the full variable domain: SQTIHQWPATLVQPVGSPLSLECTVEGTSNPNLYWYRQAAGRGLQLLFYSVGIGQISSEVPQNLSASRPQDRQFILSSKKLLLSDSGFYLCAWSGREIVWSPLHFGNGTRLTVT.